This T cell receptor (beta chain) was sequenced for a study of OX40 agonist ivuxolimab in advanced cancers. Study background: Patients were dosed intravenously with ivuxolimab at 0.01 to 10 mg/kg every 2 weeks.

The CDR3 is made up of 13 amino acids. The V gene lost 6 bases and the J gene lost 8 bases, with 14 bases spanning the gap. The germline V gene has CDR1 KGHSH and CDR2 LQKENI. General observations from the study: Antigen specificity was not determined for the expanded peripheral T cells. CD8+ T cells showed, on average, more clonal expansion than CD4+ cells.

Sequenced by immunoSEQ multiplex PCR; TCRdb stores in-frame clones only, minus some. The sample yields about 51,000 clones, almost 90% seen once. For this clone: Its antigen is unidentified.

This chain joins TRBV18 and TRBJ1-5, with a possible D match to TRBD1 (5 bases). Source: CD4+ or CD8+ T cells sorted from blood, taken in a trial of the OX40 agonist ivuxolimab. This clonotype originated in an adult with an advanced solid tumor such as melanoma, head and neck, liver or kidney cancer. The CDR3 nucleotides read TGTGCCAGCTCCCCCGAGGCAGGGAAGCCCCAGCATTTT. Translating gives CASSPEAGKPQHF.